Below are 30 T cell receptor beta chains sequenced from a single sample in a study of blood T cell repertoires in COVID-19. Method: immunoSEQ multiplex PCR; TCRdb's copy keeps in-frame clones and lacks some. This sample has around 180,000 clones, with roughly 84% found just once. Material: peripheral blood. These receptors all come from a person aged 65 to 85 with COVID-19, enrolled during active disease.

V is TRBV7-7 and J is TRBJ1-1, with D unclear. CDR3 length: 14 amino acids. The germline V and J ends were trimmed by 1 base and 6 bases, with 12 bases remaining between them. CDR1 is SSHAT and CDR2 is FNYEAQ in the germline V gene (reference sequence). CDR3 residues: CASSLDLNSPEAFF. The CDR3 DNA sequence: TGTGCCAGCAGCTTAGACCTGAACAGCCCTGAAGCTTTCTTT.

V is TRBV16 and J is TRBJ2-6, with a possible D match to TRBD2 (6 bases). The CDR3 has 16 residues. Germline V gene lookup returns CDR1 KGHSY and CDR2 FQNENV. V lost 0 bases, J lost 3 bases, and 9 bases lay in between. CDR3 DNA: TGTGCCAGCAGCCAATCGCGGGGCAATGGGGCCAACGTCCTGACTTTC. Its translation is CASSQSRGNGANVLTF.

The rearrangement links TRBV7-2 to TRBJ2-1; D might be TRBD2 (6 bases). The germline V and J ends were trimmed by 2 bases and 9 bases, with 17 bases remaining between them. Germline V gene sequence: CDR1 SGHTA, CDR2 FQGNSA. The CDR3 has 15 amino acids. The chain's CDR3 is CASSLPTSGLGEQFF. CDR3 sequence (DNA): TGTGCCAGCAGCTTACCGACTAGTGGGTTAGGTGAGCAGTTCTTC.

This chain connects TRBV6-2 or TRBV6-3 to TRBJ1-3; 7 bases agree with TRBD1. Per the germline V gene, CDR1 is MNHEY and CDR2 is SVGEGT. Germline trimming cut 4 bases from V and 0 bases from J; bases unmatched to any gene: 3. This CDR3 contains 15 residues. The CDR3 region is CASSWGQFSGNTIYF. The CDR3 bases are TGTGCCAGCAGTTGGGGACAGTTCTCTGGAAACACCATATATTTT.

This clone appeared a few times. This sequence joins TRBV28 and TRBJ2-5, with a possible D match to TRBD2 (5 bases). The CDR3 consists of 17 residues. Trimming took 5 bases from V and 3 from J, leaving 22 bases between them. In germline, CDR1 is MDHEN, CDR2 SYDVKM. This CDR3 reads CASSNLRGRTEKETQYF. The CDR3 DNA sequence: TGTGCCAGCAGTAATTTAAGAGGGCGGACGGAGAAAGAGACCCAGTACTTC.

This rearrangement joins TRBV7-2 to TRBJ2-7; 9 bases line up with TRBD2. V shed 6 bases, J shed 4 bases, and the junction held 10 bases outside the gene matches. The germline V gene encodes CDR1 SGHTA and CDR2 FQGNSA. The CDR3 sequence is 15 residues long. The CDR3 region is CASSLSGSGTYEQYF. The DNA for the CDR3 is TGTGCCAGCAGTCTTAGCGGGAGCGGGACTTACGAGCAGTACTTC.

The chain joins TRBV5-1 to TRBJ1-6, with no clear D. This CDR3 contains 15 residues. Germline assignment: CDR1 SGHRS and CDR2 YFSETQ. V was trimmed by 0 bases and J by 9 bases, leaving 13 bases between them. The CDR3 DNA follows: TGCGCCAGCAGCTTGGATCGGGGTGGTGGTTCACCCCTCCACTTT. This gives the protein CASSLDRGGGSPLHF.

The chain carries TRBV9 and TRBJ1-2, with a tentative D call TRBD1 (6 bases). Germline CDR1 SGDLS, CDR2 YYNGEE. Trimming shortened V by 3 bases and J by 0 bases, and 12 bases separated the two germline ends. The length of the CDR3 is 15 residues. CDR3: CASSALGQTNYGYTF. CDR3 coding DNA: TGTGCCAGCAGCGCCCTCGGACAGACTAACTATGGCTACACCTTC.

The rearrangement uses TRBV4-3 and TRBJ2-3; tentatively, D is TRBD2 (5 bases). Germline V gene lookup returns CDR1 LGHNA and CDR2 YSLEER. Trimming removed 1 base from V and 6 bases from J, with 14 bases in between. The CDR3 contains 15 residues. CDR3 coding DNA: TGCGCCAGCAGCCAAGGTGAACGGGATGGGGATACGCAGTATTTT. Amino acids: CASSQGERDGDTQYF.

The V gene is TRBV11-2, the J gene TRBJ2-1, with TRBD2 matching over 10 bases. The ends lost 3 bases at V and 5 bases at J; junction bases unmatched: 4. This CDR3 is built from 15 residues. Germline lookup yields CDR1 SGHAT and CDR2 FQNNGV. The CDR3 spells CASSLGSGRNNEQFF. CDR3 bases: TGTGCCAGCAGCTTGGGTAGCGGGAGGAACAATGAGCAGTTCTTC. Using reference TRBV11-2 and TRBJ2-1 for the parts outside the CDR3, the full variable domain is EAGVAQSPRYKIIEKRQSVAFWCNPISGHATLYWYQQILGQGPKLLIQFQNNGVVDDSQLPKDRFSAERLKGVDSTLKIQPAKLEDSAVYLCASSLGSGRNNEQFFGPGTRLTVL.

The V call is TRBV5-6, the J call TRBJ1-5; tentatively, D is TRBD1 (5 bases). CDR3 size: 15 residues. Trimming pared 0 bases from V and 2 bases from J, leaving 9 bases between. The germline V gene encodes CDR1 SGHDT and CDR2 YYEEEE. CDR3 coding DNA: TGTGCCAGCAGCTTGGCTGTAGGGGGCAATCAGCCCCAGCATTTT. It yields the protein CASSLAVGGNQPQHF.

V is TRBV6-5 and J is TRBJ2-5; TRBD1 agrees at 9 bases. CDR3 length equals 15 residues. V was pared by 6 bases and J by 4 bases, with 9 bases of the junction left unmatched. The germline V gene has CDR1 MNHEY and CDR2 SVGAGI. The CDR3 DNA is TGTGCCAGCAGAACCGAGACAGGGGGAAGAGAGACCCAGTACTTC. The encoded protein is CASRTETGGRETQYF.

This clone has a single count. The gene calls are TRBV6-6 and TRBJ1-6; D perhaps matches TRBD1 (6 bases). V was trimmed by 3 bases and J by 8 bases, leaving 14 bases between them. CDR3 size: 15 residues. The germline V gene encodes CDR1 MNHNY and CDR2 SVGAGI (reference sequence). This chain's CDR3 is CASSYSTGNDSPLHF. As DNA, the CDR3 is TGTGCCAGCAGTTATTCCACAGGGAATGATTCACCCCTCCACTTT.

This clone was detected once. The chain carries TRBV7-2 and TRBJ1-2; TRBD1 matches 8 bases. The CDR3 has 17 residues. Germline V gene sequence: CDR1 SGHTA, CDR2 FQGNSA. The trim removed 6 bases at V and 6 bases at J, leaving 18 bases unmatched. DNA of the CDR3: TGTGCCAGCAGTCATCTCGGTGGGGCAGGGGGCCTGGATGGCTACACCTTC. As protein: CASSHLGGAGGLDGYTF.

This clone was observed a few times. This chain uses TRBV19 with TRBJ1-5; TRBD1 matches 9 bases. CDR3 length: 15 amino acids. Germline loops: CDR1 LNHDA, CDR2 SQIVND (reference sequence). V was clipped by 6 bases and J by 6 bases; unmatched bases: 9. For the CDR3, the DNA is TGTGCCAGTAGACTGAGCGGACAGGGGCGTCAGCCCCAGCATTTT. This encodes CASRLSGQGRQPQHF.

This chain links TRBV7-9 with TRBJ2-1, with a weak D call TRBD1 (7 bases). V was clipped by 0 bases and J by 9 bases, with 18 bases between them. Looked up from germline, CDR1 is SEHNR and CDR2 is FQNEAQ (reference sequence). This CDR3 is 16 amino acids long. The CDR3 loop is CASSLAGAGGILEQFF. In DNA, the CDR3 is TGTGCCAGCAGCTTAGCGGGGGCAGGGGGGATTCTTGAGCAGTTCTTC.

The rearrangement links TRBV7-2 to TRBJ2-2; 8 bases are a match to TRBD1. Germline CDR1 SGHTA, CDR2 FQGNSA. Trimming removed 5 bases from V and 6 bases from J; junction bases left unmatched: 5. This CDR3 region has 14 residues. CDR3 DNA: TGTGCCAGCAGCCTGGACAGGGTCCCCGGGGAGCTGTTTTTT. Translating gives CASSLDRVPGELFF.

The chain employs TRBV19 and TRBJ2-1, with 13 bases identical to TRBD2. The CDR3 extends over 16 amino acids. V was pared by 6 bases and J by 0 bases, with 2 bases of the junction left unmatched. The germline gives CDR1 LNHDA, CDR2 SQIVND (reference sequence). The CDR3 DNA sequence: TGTGCCAGTAGCTGGACTAGCGGGGGCTCCTACAATGAGCAGTTCTTC. This sequence encodes CASSWTSGGSYNEQFF.

The V gene is TRBV5-8, the J gene TRBJ1-5, with a weak D call TRBD1 (6 bases). Germline CDR1 reads SGHTS; CDR2 reads YDEGEE. The CDR3 spans 13 residues. V was clipped by 6 bases and J by 5 bases, with 12 bases between them. CDR3 sequence reads: CASNPRGHQPQHF. The CDR3 DNA sequence: TGTGCCAGCAACCCCAGGGGCCATCAGCCCCAGCATTTT. Complete variable domain (other parts from reference TRBV5-8 and TRBJ1-5): EAGVTQSPTHLIKTRGQQATLRCSPISGHTSVYWYQQALGLGLQFLLWYDEGEERNRGNFPPRFSGRQFPNYSSELNVNALELEDSALYLCASNPRGHQPQHFGDGTRLSIL.

The V call is TRBV14, the J call TRBJ2-2, with a possible D match to TRBD2 (6 bases). The CDR3 loop spans 14 amino acids. CDR1 SGHDN and CDR2 FVKESK come from the germline V gene. The V and J ends lost 6 bases and 5 bases respectively, with 13 bases between them. This CDR3 is CASSLGRRTGELFF. The CDR3 DNA reads as TGTGCCAGCAGTCTAGGGAGGAGAACCGGGGAGCTGTTTTTT.

J is TRBJ2-5 and V is TRBV11-2; D might be TRBD2 (6 bases). Germline lookup yields CDR1 SGHAT and CDR2 FQNNGV. This CDR3 has 15 residues. V was pared by 5 bases and J by 7 bases, with 20 bases between. The CDR3 region is CASSPTGSWGGTQYF. Here the CDR3 DNA reads TGTGCCAGCAGCCCCACCGGGTCCTGGGGAGGGACCCAGTACTTC.

The chain has TRBV1 and TRBJ2-3; no check of the table's D call, TRBD2, against the DNA was made. TRBV1 represents a pseudogene. The CDR3 consists of 17 residues. The CDR3 region has the DNA TGCACCAGCAGCCAAGAAAGTTGCAAGGAGGGCCCAGATACGCAGTATTTT. Its protein product is CTSSQESCKEGPDTQYF.

This sequence joins TRBV28 and TRBJ2-4, with D possibly matching TRBD2 (5 bases). Germline loops: CDR1 MDHEN, CDR2 SYDVKM. The V gene lost 4 bases and the J gene lost 2 bases, with 12 bases spanning the gap. The CDR3 covers 15 residues. The CDR3 DNA follows: TGTGCCAGCAGTTCCCCGGCGGGTTCCAAAAACATTCAGTACTTC. This sequence encodes CASSSPAGSKNIQYF.

The chain couples TRBV5-8 to TRBJ1-6, with no clear D. Germline V gene sequence: CDR1 SGHTS, CDR2 YDEGEE. Trimming cost V 2 bases and J 3 bases, with 6 bases left between them. CDR3 length equals 14 residues. The CDR3 here is CASSLTVYNSPLHF. The CDR3 nucleotides read TGTGCCAGCAGCTTAACAGTCTATAATTCACCCCTCCACTTT.

The rearrangement joins TRBV6-6 to TRBJ2-3; 9 nucleotides line up with TRBD2. The CDR3 is made up of 15 amino acids. Per the germline V gene, CDR1 is MNHNY and CDR2 is SVGAGI (reference sequence). After removal of 4 bases from V and 2 bases from J, the junction contained 4 bases not matched to a gene. In DNA, the CDR3 is TGTGCCAGCAGTTTGACTAGCGGAGCCACAGATACGCAGTATTTT. This sequence encodes CASSLTSGATDTQYF.

This clone showed up just once. This chain uses TRBV18 with TRBJ2-1, with D perhaps TRBD1 (5 bases). The CDR3 sequence is 15 residues long. Trimming pared 3 bases from V and 7 bases from J, leaving 16 bases between. CDR1 is KGHSH, CDR2 LQKENI, per germline. CDR3 bases: TGTGCCAGCTCACCTGAGCAGGGCCGGAGAAATGAGCAGTTCTTC. Its protein product is CASSPEQGRRNEQFF.

This chain links TRBV18 with TRBJ2-3, with D possibly matching TRBD2 (7 bases). The germline V gene encodes CDR1 KGHSH and CDR2 LQKENI. This CDR3 contains 17 residues. The V end was cut by 4 bases, the J end by 2 bases, with 19 bases between. As DNA, the CDR3 is TGTGCCAGCTCACGCCTCCCCCGGGGGGCGAACACAGATACGCAGTATTTT. It codes for CASSRLPRGANTDTQYF.

The rearrangement joins TRBV9 to TRBJ2-1; D is perhaps TRBD2 (5 bases). V lost 3 bases and J 0 bases, leaving 10 bases between the germline ends. Per the germline V gene, CDR1 is SGDLS and CDR2 is YYNGEE. The CDR3 runs 15 residues. The CDR3 here is CASSDSDSSYNEQFF. DNA for the CDR3: TGTGCCAGCAGCGATAGCGATAGCTCCTACAATGAGCAGTTCTTC.

The chain combines TRBV5-1 with TRBJ2-3, with TRBD1 as a possible D gene (6 bases). Germline V gene sequence: CDR1 SGHRS, CDR2 YFSETQ. The CDR3 covers 17 residues. The V end was cut by 4 bases, the J end by 1 base, with 19 bases between. The CDR3 protein is CASSLTAQGTGTDTQYF. The CDR3 DNA is TGCGCCAGCAGCCTGACCGCACAGGGAACGGGCACAGATACGCAGTATTTT.

The J gene is TRBJ2-1, the V gene TRBV4-2; 9 bases fit TRBD2. Trimming at V came to 0 bases and at J to 9 bases, leaving 9 bases not matched to a gene. The germline V gene has CDR1 LGHNA and CDR2 YNFKEQ. This CDR3 has 16 residues. CDR3 sequence: CASSQEWRGGLSEQFF. The CDR3 DNA follows: TGTGCCAGCAGCCAAGAGTGGCGGGGGGGCCTAAGTGAGCAGTTCTTC.